The present T cell receptor beta chain was sequenced within a study of blood T cell repertoires in COVID-19. At the level of the study: The study drew acute and convalescent COVID-19 samples from the United States, Italy and Spain. In each case, the material was cDNA or gDNA derived from T cells, B-cell-depleted T cells, or PBMCs.

The CDR3 is made up of 16 amino acids. The germline V and J ends were trimmed by 5 bases and 2 bases, with 19 bases remaining between them. CDR1 MNHEY and CDR2 SMNVEV come from the germline V gene (reference sequence). The authors' processing: For nucleated cells, counts were estimated from reference gene primer amplification. Profiled with immunoSEQ multiplex PCR; TCRdb holds only in-frame clones, not every one. The V and J calls and clone size were taken over from that table, and D and trimming were inferred from the DNA. The sample consists of about 300,000 clones, roughly 90% of them appearing once.

The gene calls are TRBV27 and TRBJ2-7; D is possibly TRBD1 (5 bases). This TCR came from a young man who had recovered from COVID-19. The sequencing sample was made of peripheral blood. The CDR3 DNA follows: TGTGCCAGCAGTCCGGCGCGGACACCGAGAGCCTACGAGCAGTACTTC. Translating gives CASSPARTPRAYEQYF.